Sequencing of this TCR beta chain was carried out in a study of monozygotic twins with inflammatory bowel disease (dated by TCRdb to the late 2010s). Background on the whole study: The complete study included around 30 monozygotic twin pairs: 19 IBD-discordant Danish pairs and nine German pairs, of which four were IBD-concordant and five were IBD-discordant. Within discordant pairs, disease-associated traits were sought mainly by comparing IBD patients with their genetically identical healthy co-twins. Each individual had, on average, about 151 000 unique TCRalpha sequences and 181 000 unique TCRbeta sequences available for analysis.

Reading the germline V gene gives CDR1 SGHRS and CDR2 YFSETQ. Inclusive of the bounding cysteine and phenylalanine, the CDR3 is 14 residues long. DNA is not on record. From each donor, a roughly 2.3 ml peripheral blood sample was collected into PAXgene tubes and stored at -80 degrees C. Without any T cell sorting, total RNA was extracted from whole blood using the PAXgene blood miRNA kit on an automated QIAcube. Deep TCRalpha and TCRbeta repertoire profiling with unique molecular barcoding was performed on peripheral blood of monozygotic twin pairs concordant or discordant for inflammatory bowel disease. Smoking habits were recorded for all twin pairs, with individuals classified as current, former or never smokers. Library preparation employed 5' RACE. Preparation of each TCR library used approximately 3,200 ng of total RNA. For each sample, cDNA synthesis was carried out in eight separate reactions using SMARTScribe reverse transcriptase. During cDNA synthesis, template switching was used to introduce unique molecular identifiers that contained a 6-nucleotide sample barcode. TCRalpha and TCRbeta cDNA was amplified by two nested PCRs of 16 and 9 cycles, with bead purification after each PCR. Before amplification, the cDNA was both treated with uracil DNA-glycosylase and purified with the QIAquick PCR purification kit. The second PCR added Illumina TruSeq-compatible adapters along with sample-specific barcodes. Library quality and concentration were assessed using TapeStation and Qubit, and roughly 5.5 ng of each library was pooled. Sequencing of pooled libraries was carried out on an Illumina HiSeq2500 single-index Rapid Run using 2 x 100 bp reads and custom sequencing primers. The authors processed their data as follows. UMI-based consensus assembly with MiGEC version 1.2.6 was used to correct PCR and sequencing errors. MiXCR version 2.1.1 was used to carry out V(D)J alignment, clonotype assembly and CDR3 extraction. Gene usage, clonotype sharing and MAIT/NKT TCR abundance were normalised by analysing the top 1000, 10 000 and 20 000 clonotypes per sample. Diversity was computed as the inverse Simpson index with the vegan R package after downsampling to 27 000 UMIs. Paired Mann-Whitney U tests were applied to discordant twin pairs, and Benjamini-Hochberg correction was used for multiple testing. Following reprocessing of the reads by TCRdb, the data hold one row per CDR3 protein sequence and no DNA is available. None of the V and J calls come from the authors' own analysis; TCRdb made them. The sample table includes approximately 200,000 distinct CDR3 sequences. More than 7.5% of the sample rests with the top ten.

Points on this clonotype: The clone's antigen remains unknown.

What the authors observed across the whole study: Differing immunosuppressive treatments among patients may have added background noise and inter-individual variability to the repertoires. Concordant and discordant twins showed no difference in repertoire similarity, possibly because of limited statistical power. IBD patients shared fewer clonotypes with other individuals than healthy twins did, most markedly in patients showing signs of disease activity. Different T cell subtypes could not be distinguished in the analysis. Measured by the inverse Simpson index, TCRbeta repertoire diversity was lower in IBD patients than in their healthy co-twins. No single strong signal or clonotype linked to IBD turned up in the results, so the idea that one exists was not supported.

Sequencing was done on a sample of blood. The clonotype originates from a human donor with ulcerative colitis or Crohn's disease, or a healthy co-twin of an affected twin (not recorded which). Recombination linked TRBV5-1 to TRBJ2-5. The CDR3 here reads CASSLRTAQETQYF. The variable domain in full, with residues beyond the CDR3 obtained from the reference TRBV5-1 and TRBJ2-5 genes, is KAGVTQTPRYLIKTRGQQVTLSCSPISGHRSVSWYQQTPGQGLQFLFEYFSETQRNKGNFPGRFSGRQFSNSRSEMNVSTLELGDSALYLCASSLRTAQETQYFGPGTRLLVL.